The sequence of this T cell receptor (beta chain) was determined in a study of OX40 agonist ivuxolimab in advanced cancers. Study as a whole: Cohort: 80% to 85% men, mean age approximately 66, aged about 23 to 80.

Sequenced by immunoSEQ multiplex PCR; TCRdb stores in-frame clones only, minus some. The sample carries 100,000 or so clones, around nine tenths recorded once. CDR3 size: 13 residues. The V end lost 0 bases, the J end lost 5 bases, and 7 bases lay between the germline ends. Per germline, CDR1 MNHEY and CDR2 SVGAGI. The chain uses TRBV6-5 and TRBJ1-2; D is ambiguous. The TCR originated in an adult with an advanced solid tumor such as melanoma, head and neck, liver or kidney cancer. The sample here was CD4+ or CD8+ T cells sorted from blood, taken in a trial of the OX40 agonist ivuxolimab. The CDR3 reads CASSYSRTYGYTF. The CDR3 coding sequence is TGTGCCAGCAGTTACTCACGGACGTATGGCTACACCTTC.